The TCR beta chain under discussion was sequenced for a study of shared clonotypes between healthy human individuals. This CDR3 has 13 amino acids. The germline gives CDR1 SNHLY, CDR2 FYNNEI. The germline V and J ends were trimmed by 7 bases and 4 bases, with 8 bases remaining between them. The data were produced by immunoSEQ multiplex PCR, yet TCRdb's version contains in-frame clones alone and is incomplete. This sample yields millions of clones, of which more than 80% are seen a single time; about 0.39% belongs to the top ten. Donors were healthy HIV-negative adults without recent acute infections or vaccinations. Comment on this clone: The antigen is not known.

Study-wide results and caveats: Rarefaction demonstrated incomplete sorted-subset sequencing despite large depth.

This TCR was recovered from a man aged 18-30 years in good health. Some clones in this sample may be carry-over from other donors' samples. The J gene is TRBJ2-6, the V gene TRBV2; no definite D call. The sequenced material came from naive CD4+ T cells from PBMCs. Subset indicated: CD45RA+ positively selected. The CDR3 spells CASKTVGANVLTF. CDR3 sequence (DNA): TGTGCCAGCAAGACCGTCGGGGCCAACGTCCTGACTTTC. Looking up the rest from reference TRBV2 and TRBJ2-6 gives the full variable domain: EPEVTQTPSHQVTQMGQEVILRCVPISNHLYFYWYRQILGQKVEFLVSFYNNEISEKSEIFDDQFSVERPDGSNFTLKIRSTKLEDSAMYFCASKTVGANVLTFGAGSRLTVL.